This T cell receptor beta chain was recovered during a study of circulating tumor DNA in untreated peripheral T-cell lymphoma (dated by TCRdb to the early 2020s). Paper-wide results and their limitations: Tumor-specific clonotypes were identified in about three quarters of patients, with identification achieved from roughly 90% of baseline tissues and approximately 67% of baseline serum samples.

To find tumor-specific TCR clonotypes, researchers sequenced baseline tumor tissue that had been collected prior to treatment. Next-generation sequencing of T-cell receptor sequences was used to monitor peripheral T-cell lymphoma patients receiving frontline treatment on a trial. From its cysteine to its phenylalanine, the CDR3 spans 13 amino acids. The DNA shown is the 39-base CDR3, in frame from base 1. As encoded in the germline V gene, CDR1 is MNHGY while CDR2 is SAAAGT. The junction carries 13 bases between V and J, which are trimmed by 6 bases and 7 bases respectively. The library relied on the immunoSEQ multiplex PCR assay. TCRdb took over this immuneACCESS table, retaining in-frame rearrangements with V and J assigned. Such tables are incomplete; in checked studies, under half of the missing clones stem from an unresolved V gene, and the remainder is unexplained. The sample table shows some 10,000 clones, and about 75% are seen once. Clones ranked in the top ten supply around a third of the sample.

On this clone itself: The antigen it recognizes is unknown. No much larger clone is present one base from it, and per-base qualities are unavailable.

The specimen sequenced was tumor tissue. The V and J genes are TRBV6-8 and TRBJ2-1; the D gene is perhaps TRBD1 or TRBD2, each of them matching over 5 bases. The sequence derives from a human donor with peripheral T-cell lymphoma. CDR3 loop: CASRGDPGNEQFF. At the DNA level, the sequence is TGTGCCAGCAGGGGGGACCCAGGTAATGAGCAGTTCTTC.